The next 21 T cell receptor beta chains were all read from a single sample in a study of cytomegalovirus exposure and HLA in healthy donors. Method: immunoSEQ multiplex PCR; TCRdb's copy keeps in-frame clones and lacks some. The table shows about 120,000 clones, with about 96% occurring only once. Sequenced input: PBMCs. These receptors were obtained from a man younger than 35 in good health and CMV-seronegative.

The chain joins TRBV7-9 to TRBJ2-7, with D tentatively TRBD2 (6 bases). Germline assignment: CDR1 SEHNR and CDR2 FQNEAQ (reference sequence). Trimming took off 0 bases at V and 3 bases at J, with 6 bases between the two ends. The CDR3 has 13 residues. The CDR3 region has the DNA TGTGCCAGCAGCTTAGCGGGAGGCTACGAGCAGTACTTC. Translating it yields CASSLAGGYEQYF.

This chain uses TRBV18 with TRBJ2-7, with 7 bases lining up with TRBD1. CDR3 size: 12 residues. Trimming cost V 6 bases and J 5 bases; bases outside gene matches: 4. CDR1 is KGHSH and CDR2 is LQKENI in the germline V gene. The CDR3 here is CASSSQGDEQYF. CDR3 DNA: TGTGCCAGCTCCTCCCAGGGGGACGAGCAGTACTTC.

J is TRBJ1-1 and V is TRBV28; no reliable D call. The germline V and J ends were trimmed by 3 bases and 0 bases, with 8 bases remaining between them. Per the germline V gene, CDR1 is MDHEN and CDR2 is SYDVKM. The CDR3 spans 14 residues. Here the CDR3 DNA reads TGTGCCAGCAGTTTGGGAGAGATGAACACTGAAGCTTTCTTT. Its protein is CASSLGEMNTEAFF.

J is TRBJ1-3 and V is TRBV2; no definite D call. The germline CDR1 and CDR2 sequences are SNHLY and FYNNEI. V was pared by 7 bases and J by 16 bases, with 17 bases between. This CDR3 is built from 11 residues. CDR3: CASKTAPSPYF. The CDR3 bases are TGTGCCAGCAAGACTGCCCCTTCACCTTATTTT.

The rearrangement links TRBV2 to TRBJ2-5; 14 bases line up with TRBD2. The CDR3 spans 16 residues. The germline V gene has CDR1 SNHLY and CDR2 FYNNEI. The V segment lost 7 bases and the J segment 5 bases; nucleotides outside the gene matches: 9. CDR3 region: CASKNGTSGRGETQYF. CDR3 nucleotide sequence: TGTGCCAGCAAGAACGGGACTAGCGGGAGAGGGGAGACCCAGTACTTC.

This CDR3 is CASSLDLGGNTIYF. In DNA form, the CDR3 reads TGCGCCAGCAGCTTGGATCTCGGGGGAAACACCATATATTTT. V usage is TRBV5-1 and J usage is TRBJ1-3; D is uncertain. Per germline, CDR1 SGHRS and CDR2 YFSETQ. The CDR3 runs 14 residues. V gave up 0 bases and J gave up 4 bases, with 8 bases separating them.

This clone was seen only once. This chain connects TRBV6-5 to TRBJ1-1, with no clear D. Germline V CDR1 and CDR2: MNHEY, SVGAGI. This CDR3 contains 13 residues. Deletions cut 0 bases from V and 9 bases from J, with 11 bases between. This CDR3 reads CASSYSGETKAFF. In nucleotides, the CDR3 is TGTGCCAGCAGTTACTCCGGGGAGACTAAAGCTTTCTTT.

The V and J genes are TRBV15 and TRBJ1-5; 8 bases map to TRBD1. This CDR3 region has 17 residues. Per germline, CDR1 LNHNV and CDR2 YYDKDF (reference sequence). Germline trimming cut 0 bases from V and 4 bases from J; bases unmatched to any gene: 8. The CDR3 nucleotides are TGTGCCACCAGCAGAGAGCTGCCGGGACAGGAAAATCAGCCCCAGCATTTT. Translating it yields CATSRELPGQENQPQHF.

This rearrangement joins TRBV19 to TRBJ1-1, with a weak D call TRBD1 (6 bases). Looked up from germline, CDR1 is LNHDA and CDR2 is SQIVND (reference sequence). The CDR3 spans 15 residues. V lost 7 bases and J lost 0, with 15 bases in between. The DNA for the CDR3 is TGTGCCAGTAACGTGGGGGGGCACCTGAACACTGAAGCTTTCTTT. Its translation: CASNVGGHLNTEAFF. Drawing the rest from reference TRBV19 and TRBJ1-1, the complete variable domain is DGGITQSPKYLFRKEGQNVTLSCEQNLNHDAMYWYRQDPGQGLRLIYYSQIVNDFQKGDIAEGYSVSREKKESFPLTVTSAQKNPTAFYLCASNVGGHLNTEAFFGQGTRLTVV.

The chain joins TRBV28 to TRBJ1-5; D remains unclear. The CDR3 is 11 amino acids. Germline V gene lookup returns CDR1 MDHEN and CDR2 SYDVKM. The ends were cut back, 7 bases at V and 7 bases at J, with 8 bases in the middle. The CDR3, as DNA: TGTGCCAGCACCGCCGGGCAGCCCCAGCATTTT. Protein sequence: CASTAGQPQHF.

V gene TRBV5-6 combines with J gene TRBJ2-7, with D perhaps matching TRBD1 (6 bases). CDR1 is SGHDT and CDR2 is YYEEEE in the germline V gene. The CDR3 runs to 14 residues. Trimming removed 2 bases from V and 7 bases from J, with 16 bases in between. This CDR3 is CASSFRQASQEQYF. CDR3 in DNA: TGTGCCAGCAGCTTCCGACAGGCCTCGCAAGAGCAGTACTTC.

The chain is built from TRBV28 and TRBJ2-2, with 9 positions matching TRBD1. The CDR3 runs to 16 residues. J gave up 0 bases and V 5 bases, and 4 bases lay outside the gene matches. Germline V gene data show CDR1 as MDHEN and CDR2 as SYDVKM. The CDR3 here is CASSTRDRANTGELFF. DNA for the CDR3: TGTGCCAGCAGTACCCGGGACAGGGCGAACACCGGGGAGCTGTTTTTT.

V is TRBV7-9 and J is TRBJ2-7, with 10 bases aligning to TRBD1. The V and J ends lost 0 bases and 5 bases, in that order; junction bases with no gene match: 1. The CDR3 extends over 14 amino acids. Germline assignment: CDR1 SEHNR and CDR2 FQNEAQ (reference sequence). The chain's CDR3 is CASSLADRGNEQYF. The DNA of the CDR3 is TGTGCCAGCAGCTTAGCGGACAGGGGGAACGAGCAGTACTTC.

The chain employs TRBV30 and TRBJ2-4; a possible D gene is TRBD2 (6 bases). The CDR3 has 15 residues. The V end lost 0 bases, the J end lost 0 bases, and 9 bases lay between the germline ends. Germline values: CDR1 GTSNPN, CDR2 SVGIG (reference sequence). The CDR3 region is CAWSVPAGAKNIQYF. CDR3 sequence (DNA): TGTGCCTGGAGTGTACCAGCGGGAGCCAAAAACATTCAGTACTTC.

The chain carries TRBV27 and TRBJ2-5; 9 bases are shared with TRBD1. The CDR3 has 20 residues. From germline, CDR1 is MNHEY and CDR2 SMNVEV (reference sequence). Losses at the gene ends were 4 bases for V and 0 bases for J; bases not matched to a gene: 18. The CDR3 DNA reads as TGTGCCAGCAGTTACCGATCAGTTCGTACAGGGGGCGAGAACCAAGAGACCCAGTACTTC. Amino acids: CASSYRSVRTGGENQETQYF.

V and J are TRBV9 and TRBJ2-5; a possible D gene is TRBD1 (6 bases). The ends were cut back, 4 bases at V and 5 bases at J, with 18 bases in the middle. The V gene's germline CDR1 is SGDLS and CDR2 YYNGEE. This CDR3 is built from 15 residues. The CDR3 spells CASSPRTALRETQYF. As DNA, the CDR3 is TGTGCCAGCAGCCCTCGGACAGCCCTTCGGGAGACCCAGTACTTC.

The CDR3 DNA reads as TGTGCCTGTACTCGGTTGGGACTACTACAAGAGACCCAGTACTTC. This translates into CACTRLGLLQETQYF. The chain employs TRBV30 and TRBJ2-5, with 7 positions matching TRBD2. The trim removed 6 bases at V and 2 bases at J, leaving 12 bases unmatched. The CDR3 runs 15 residues. CDR1 and CDR2 from the germline V gene are GTSNPN and SVGIG (reference sequence).

The chain uses TRBV7-2 and TRBJ2-5; D is unresolved. Germline CDR1 SGHTA, CDR2 FQGNSA. Deletions cut 5 bases from V and 2 bases from J, with 6 bases between. The length of the CDR3 is 12 residues. The chain's CDR3 is CASSPLQETQYF. CDR3 nucleotides: TGTGCCAGCAGCCCTCTTCAAGAGACCCAGTACTTC.

This chain links TRBV19 with TRBJ2-6; D is uncertain. V lost 7 bases, J lost 0 bases, and 7 bases lay in between. The CDR3 contains 14 residues. Per the germline V gene, CDR1 is LNHDA and CDR2 is SQIVND (reference sequence). DNA of the CDR3: TGTGCCAGTACAGGCATCTCTGGGGCCAACGTCCTGACTTTC. It yields the protein CASTGISGANVLTF.

This chain links TRBV28 with TRBJ1-2, with a possible D match to TRBD1 (5 bases). Germline V gene data show CDR1 as MDHEN and CDR2 as SYDVKM. The CDR3 runs to 12 residues. The germline V and J ends were trimmed by 6 bases and 4 bases, with 9 bases remaining between them. In nucleotides, the CDR3 is TGTGCCAGCAGCCAACAGGTCTATGGCTACACCTTC. Translating gives CASSQQVYGYTF.

This clone was found once. The chain employs TRBV28 and TRBJ1-1; D uncertain. CDR3 length equals 14 residues. Germline assignment: CDR1 MDHEN and CDR2 SYDVKM. V was trimmed by 3 bases and J by 1 base, leaving 9 bases between them. This CDR3 is CASSFGVGNTEAFF. The CDR3 DNA reads TGTGCCAGCAGTTTCGGGGTGGGGAACACTGAAGCTTTCTTT.